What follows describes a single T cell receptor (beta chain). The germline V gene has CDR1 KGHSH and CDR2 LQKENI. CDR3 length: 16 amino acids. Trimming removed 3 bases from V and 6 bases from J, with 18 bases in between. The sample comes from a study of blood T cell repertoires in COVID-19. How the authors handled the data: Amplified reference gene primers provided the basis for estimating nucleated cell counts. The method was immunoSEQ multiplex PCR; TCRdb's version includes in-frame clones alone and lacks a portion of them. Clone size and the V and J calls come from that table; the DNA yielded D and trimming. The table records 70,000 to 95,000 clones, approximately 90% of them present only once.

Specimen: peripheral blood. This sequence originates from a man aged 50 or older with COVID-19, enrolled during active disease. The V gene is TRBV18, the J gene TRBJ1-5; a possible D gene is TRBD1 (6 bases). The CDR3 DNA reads TGTGCCAGCTCACCCTCCCCGACAGGTGGAGGTCAGCCCCAGCATTTT. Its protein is CASSPSPTGGGQPQHF.